One sample yielded the 5 T cell receptor beta chains listed below, sequenced in a study of blood T cells in healthy people across ages. For the second PCR, which ran for roughly 6 to 12 cycles, a sample-barcoded 5' primer and a J-beta primer mix were used. MiXCR, applied by TCRdb to the 5' RACE reads, yields one record per CDR3 protein. The sample shows fewer than 650,000 distinct CDR3 sequences, over 25% of them seen only once. The same specimen was also included in a second study, on T cells of mothers and their children.

Sequencing input: blood. These receptor sequences come from a boy younger than 10 in good health.

The genes are TRBV27 and TRBJ2-7; 11 bases align to TRBD2. The germline CDR1 and CDR2 sequences are MNHEY and SMNVEV (reference sequence). This CDR3 comprises 16 residues. V shed 6 bases, J shed 6 bases, and the junction held 13 bases outside the gene matches. The CDR3 sequence is CASSSATSGNFGEQYF. For the CDR3, the DNA is TGTGCCAGCAGCTCCGCGACTAGCGGGAACTTCGGCGAGCAGTACTTC.

The chain uses TRBV7-9 and TRBJ2-7, with 9 bases aligning to TRBD1. This CDR3 comprises 15 residues. V gave up 8 bases and J gave up 4 bases; unmatched junction bases: 12. CDR1 SEHNR and CDR2 FQNEAQ come from the germline V gene (reference sequence). CDR3 region: CASGVGGTGSYEQYF. DNA of the CDR3: TGTGCCAGCGGCGTTGGTGGGACAGGGAGTTACGAGCAGTACTTC.

The genes are TRBV7-9 and TRBJ2-5, with 13 bases identical to TRBD2. The length of the CDR3 is 15 residues. V lost 5 bases, J lost 6 bases, and 6 bases stayed unmatched. Germline CDR1 and CDR2: SEHNR and FQNEAQ (reference sequence). This chain's CDR3 is CASSPGTSGAKTQYF. The CDR3, as DNA: TGTGCCAGCAGCCCCGGGACTAGCGGGGCGAAGACCCAGTACTTC.

The V gene is TRBV10-3, the J gene TRBJ2-5; D is perhaps TRBD1 (5 bases). The germline gives CDR1 ENHRY, CDR2 SYGVKD. The CDR3 length is 10 residues. Trimming cost V 8 bases and J 5 bases, with 6 bases left between them. DNA of the CDR3: TGTGCCATCGGGGCGGAGACCCAGTACTTC. Amino acids: CAIGAETQYF.

The chain carries TRBV5-8 and TRBJ2-7; either TRBD1 or TRBD2 may fit D (6 bases each). Germline V gene data show CDR1 as SGHTS and CDR2 as YDEGEE. Trimming removed 5 bases from V and 4 bases from J, with 19 bases in between. The CDR3 is 15 amino acids. CDR3 DNA: TGTGCCAGCAGAGCCGGGGGACACTCCCCGTACGAGCAGTACTTC. This encodes CASRAGGHSPYEQYF.